The 9 T cell receptor beta chains below all came from one sample that was sequenced in a study of blood T cell repertoires in COVID-19. Data came from immunoSEQ multiplex PCR; TCRdb stores just in-frame clones and leaves some out. The sample shows about 100,000 clones, roughly 92% of them seen only once. The specimen sequenced was peripheral blood. These receptors came from a man in his sixties or seventies with acute or convalescent COVID-19.

V and J are TRBV5-1 and TRBJ2-1; weak D call: TRBD1 (5 bases). With 4 bases removed from V and 8 bases from J, the gap between germline ends came to 13 bases. This CDR3 comprises 13 residues. Germline assignment: CDR1 SGHRS and CDR2 YFSETQ. The CDR3 DNA reads as TGCGCCAGCAGCCTCCGACAGCCCCATGAGCAGTTCTTC. It specifies CASSLRQPHEQFF.

This clone was seen only once. The chain joins TRBV5-4 to TRBJ2-1; TRBD1 is a possible D gene (6 bases). This CDR3 spans 14 amino acids. V gave up 4 bases and J gave up 6 bases, with 14 bases separating them. Germline V lookup: CDR1 SGHNT, CDR2 YYREEE (reference sequence). CDR3 nucleotides: TGTGCCAGCAGCGGTGGACTCAGGGGCAATGAGCAGTTCTTC. Translated: CASSGGLRGNEQFF.

The genes are TRBV6-4 and TRBJ1-6; D perhaps matches TRBD1 (5 bases). This CDR3 is 16 amino acids long. Germline loops: CDR1 MRHNA, CDR2 SNTAGT. V was cut by 9 bases and J by 9 bases, with 24 bases left in between. The CDR3 region is CARGSIEQVRGSPLHF. The DNA of the CDR3 is TGTGCCAGGGGAAGTATAGAACAGGTGAGAGGTTCACCCCTCCACTTT.

The rearrangement joins TRBV3-1 (or the pseudogene TRBV3-2) to TRBJ2-5; D unresolved. CDR3 length equals 15 residues. The V gene lost 0 bases and the J gene lost 3 bases, with 11 bases spanning the gap. CDR1 and CDR2 from the germline V gene are LGHDT and YNNKEL (reference sequence). The CDR3 loop is CASSQELIPKETQYF. The CDR3, as DNA: TGTGCCAGCAGCCAAGAACTCATCCCTAAAGAGACCCAGTACTTC.

The chain couples TRBV24-1 to TRBJ1-2, with TRBD1 as a possible D gene (6 bases). Trimming stripped 5 bases from V and 2 bases from J, with 8 bases between. CDR1 and CDR2 from the germline V gene are KGHDR and SFDVKD. CDR3 length: 13 amino acids. CDR3 bases: TGTGCCACCAGTGTAGGGGGAAACTATGGCTACACCTTC. It codes for CATSVGGNYGYTF.

The genes are TRBV6-1 and TRBJ1-2; a possible D gene is TRBD1 (6 bases). The V and J ends lost 3 bases and 9 bases respectively, with 17 bases between them. The CDR3 loop spans 14 amino acids. The germline V gene has CDR1 MNHNS and CDR2 SASEGT. In nucleotides, the CDR3 is TGTGCCAGCAGTGATCCCTGGCAGGGGATGAGCTACACCTTC. Amino acids: CASSDPWQGMSYTF.

The chain carries TRBV5-5 and TRBJ1-2, with 8 bases lining up with TRBD1. CDR3 length: 15 amino acids. V shed 2 bases and J 7 bases; nucleotides not matched to a gene: 10. The V gene's germline CDR1 is SGHKS and CDR2 YYEKEE (reference sequence). The chain's CDR3 is CASSFTGGAPGGYTF. The CDR3, as DNA: TGTGCCAGCAGCTTTACAGGGGGTGCTCCGGGTGGCTACACCTTC.

The V gene is TRBV7-6, the J gene TRBJ1-1, with D hard to call. The CDR3 loop spans 15 amino acids. Per germline, CDR1 SGHVS and CDR2 FNYEAQ. Trimming pared 2 bases from V and 0 bases from J, leaving 10 bases between. In nucleotides, the CDR3 is TGTGCCAGCAGCTTACAATCCAGTTTGAACACTGAAGCTTTCTTT. Its translation: CASSLQSSLNTEAFF.

This sequence joins TRBV2 and TRBJ1-1; 8 bases line up with TRBD1. The germline gives CDR1 SNHLY, CDR2 FYNNEI. With 6 bases clipped from V and 3 bases from J, the junction kept 6 bases outside the gene matches. The CDR3 is made up of 14 amino acids. CDR3 in amino acids: CASRQGDLDTEAFF. CDR3 DNA sequence: TGTGCCAGCAGACAGGGGGATTTGGACACTGAAGCTTTCTTT.